The 13 T cell receptor beta chains reported below all come from one sample, sequenced in a study of shared clonotypes between healthy human individuals. Clones were read by immunoSEQ multiplex PCR, and TCRdb kept only the in-frame ones, dropping some. The table records 2.3 million or so clones, 85% to 95% of them present only once. Material: naive CD4+ T cells from PBMCs. As for subset: CD45RA+ positively selected. These receptors were obtained from a man younger than 30 in good health. Some clones in this sample may be carry-over from other donors' samples.

The chain combines TRBV6-6 with TRBJ1-1; unclear D gene. Trimming removed 5 bases from V and 7 bases from J, with 11 bases in between. Germline V gene data show CDR1 as MNHNY and CDR2 as SVGAGI (reference sequence). The CDR3 totals 12 residues. The CDR3 bases are TGTGCCAGCAGTCCCCACACGGGTGAAGCTTTCTTT. Its translation is CASSPHTGEAFF.

The chain employs TRBV25-1 and TRBJ2-7; a weak D match, TRBD1 (6 bases). The CDR3 sequence is 14 residues long. Germline CDR1 is MGHDK and CDR2 is SYGVNS. V dropped 3 bases and J dropped 1 base, with 10 bases sitting between them. CDR3 DNA: TGTGCCAGCAGTGACAGGGGCCAGTCCTACGAGCAGTACTTC. Protein product: CASSDRGQSYEQYF.

This chain connects TRBV5-1 to TRBJ1-1, with D possibly TRBD1 on 5 matching bases. CDR1 is SGHRS, CDR2 YFSETQ, per germline. The V end was cut by 0 bases, the J end by 5 bases, with 11 bases between. The CDR3 contains 14 residues. The CDR3 region has the DNA TGCGCCAGCAGCTTGGATTGGGGACCGACTGAAGCTTTCTTT. This translates into CASSLDWGPTEAFF. The whole variable domain, remainder taken from reference TRBV5-1 and TRBJ1-1, is KAGVTQTPRYLIKTRGQQVTLSCSPISGHRSVSWYQQTPGQGLQFLFEYFSETQRNKGNFPGRFSGRQFSNSRSEMNVSTLELGDSALYLCASSLDWGPTEAFFGQGTRLTVV.

The V and J genes are TRBV27 and TRBJ2-2; D may be TRBD1 (5 bases). The CDR3 loop spans 16 amino acids. The V end lost 2 bases, the J end lost 3 bases, and 13 bases lay between the germline ends. The germline V gene has CDR1 MNHEY and CDR2 SMNVEV (reference sequence). The CDR3 coding sequence is TGTGCCAGCAGTTTAGGGGCGTTCAGGGACACCGGGGAGCTGTTTTTT. Its protein product is CASSLGAFRDTGELFF.

The chain couples TRBV5-1 to TRBJ2-1; D perhaps matches TRBD2 (5 bases). The germline gives CDR1 SGHRS, CDR2 YFSETQ. The CDR3 is 14 residues long. V shed 2 bases and J shed 5 bases, with 11 bases lying between them. CDR3 coding DNA: TGCGCCAGCAGCTTTTACTACGGGGACAATGAGCAGTTCTTC. As protein: CASSFYYGDNEQFF.

In its sample, this clone was seen once. The chain is built from TRBV6-1 and TRBJ1-5; D is unresolved. Trimming removed 6 bases at V and 0 bases at J, with 12 bases between. The CDR3 sequence is 15 residues long. Germline assignment: CDR1 MNHNS and CDR2 SASEGT. For the CDR3, the DNA is TGTGCCAGCAGGAATACAGAGTATAGCAATCAGCCCCAGCATTTT. Protein: CASRNTEYSNQPQHF.

This chain connects TRBV29-1 to TRBJ2-2; 7 bases map to TRBD2. The CDR3 contains 13 residues. V was clipped by 8 bases and J by 6 bases; unmatched bases: 9. In germline, CDR1 is SQVTM, CDR2 ANQGSEA. The CDR3 DNA reads TGCAGCTGTTGGGGGGGAACGGCCGGGGAGCTGTTTTTT. Translating gives CSCWGGTAGELFF.

The chain couples TRBV7-2 to TRBJ1-5; 7 bases line up with TRBD1. Germline V lookup: CDR1 SGHTA, CDR2 FQGNSA. Losses at the gene ends were 4 bases for V and 0 bases for J; bases not matched to a gene: 6. The CDR3 is made up of 16 amino acids. CDR3 sequence reads: CASSSNRGHSNQPQHF. CDR3 DNA: TGTGCCAGCAGCTCGAACAGGGGTCATAGCAATCAGCCCCAGCATTTT.

The chain uses TRBV18 and TRBJ1-1, with unresolved D. The ends were cut back, 3 bases at V and 4 bases at J, with 12 bases in the middle. Germline assignment: CDR1 KGHSH and CDR2 LQKENI. The CDR3 has 14 residues. This CDR3 is CASSPGAQSTEAFF. In DNA, the CDR3 is TGTGCCAGCTCACCGGGAGCTCAGAGCACTGAAGCTTTCTTT. The entire variable domain, with the rest obtained from reference TRBV18 and TRBJ1-1, is as follows: NAGVMQNPRHLVRRRGQEARLRCSPMKGHSHVYWYRQLPEEGLKFMVYLQKENIIDESGMPKERFSAEFPKEGPSILRIQQVVRGDSAAYFCASSPGAQSTEAFFGQGTRLTVV.

This clone showed up just a few times. The same CDR3 also results from other DNA sequences found in this sample. The V gene is TRBV30, the J gene TRBJ1-1; D remains ambiguous. Germline CDR1 GTSNPN, CDR2 SVGIG (reference sequence). Trimming shortened V by 0 bases and J by 5 bases, and 7 bases separated the two germline ends. The CDR3 loop spans 12 amino acids. This chain's CDR3 is CAWSVGRTEAFF. The CDR3 DNA sequence: TGTGCCTGGAGTGTAGGGAGGACTGAAGCTTTCTTT.

CDR3 protein: CASSLNKGAGEQYF. In DNA, the CDR3 is TGTGCCAGCTCCTTGAATAAGGGAGCCGGGGAGCAGTACTTC. The rearrangement uses TRBV18 and TRBJ2-7, with TRBD2 as a possible D gene (5 bases). The length of the CDR3 is 14 residues. Trimming stripped 6 bases from V and 7 bases from J, with 19 bases between. Germline lookup yields CDR1 KGHSH and CDR2 LQKENI.

The genes are TRBV7-3 and TRBJ1-2; a weak D match, TRBD1 (6 bases). V was pared by 5 bases and J by 3 bases, with 10 bases between. CDR1 and CDR2 from the germline V gene are SGHTA and FQGTGA. The CDR3 runs to 13 residues. CDR3 residues: CASSHRTDYGYTF. CDR3 DNA: TGTGCCAGCAGCCACCGGACAGACTATGGCTACACCTTC. Full variable domain (outside the CDR3, taken from reference TRBV7-3 and TRBJ1-2): GAGVSQTPSNKVTEKGKYVELRCDPISGHTALYWYRQSLGQGPEFLIYFQGTGAADDSGLPNDRFFAVRPEGSVSTLKIQRTERGDSAVYLCASSHRTDYGYTFGSGTRLTVV.

The rearrangement uses TRBV2 and TRBJ1-5, with 7 bases that match TRBD1. Germline V gene sequence: CDR1 SNHLY, CDR2 FYNNEI. With 2 bases clipped from V and 6 bases from J, the junction kept 7 bases outside the gene matches. This CDR3 comprises 15 residues. CDR3 in amino acids: CASSENSGGGQPQHF. The CDR3 nucleotides are TGTGCCAGCAGTGAAAACTCAGGGGGTGGTCAGCCCCAGCATTTT.